Listed below are T cell receptor beta chains from one sample, sequenced in a study of beta chain features in type 1 diabetes. The repertoire was sequenced with immunoSEQ multiplex PCR; TCRdb's copy has only in-frame clones and lacks some. The sample records 40,000 to 45,000 clones, around 70% being singletons. Source material: Tregs from blood. Source of these receptors: a woman younger than 30 with type 1 diabetes. Both conserved end residues are part of each CDR3. Fields, in order: J gene, V gene, clone size, D gene, CDR3 protein, CDR3 DNA. D genes are given only for firm matches. Only part of the rows carry a size: once, few, many, or a class if the clone is expanded.

J: TRBJ1-2; V: TRBV19; size: NA; D: NA; CDR3: CASTKRDGRTYGYTF; DNA: TGTGCCTCCACGAAAAGGGATGGACGGACTTATGGCTACACCTTC
J: TRBJ2-3; V: TRBV5-1; size: NA; D: NA; CDR3: CASKSEFTDTQYF; DNA: TGCGCCAGCAAATCGGAGTTCACAGATACGCAGTATTTT
J: TRBJ1-6; V: TRBV7-2; size: NA; D: NA; CDR3: CASILRPGLYNSPLHF; DNA: TGTGCCAGCATCTTAAGACCAGGGCTCTATAATTCACCCCTCCACTTT
J: TRBJ2-7; V: TRBV9; size: NA; D: TRBD2; CDR3: CASSPRGSGRSTGEQYF; DNA: TGTGCCAGCAGCCCCCGGGGTAGCGGGAGATCCACTGGCGAGCAGTACTTC
J: TRBJ2-3; V: TRBV7-2; size: NA; D: TRBD1; CDR3: CASSPGQGATQYF; DNA: TGTGCCAGCAGCCCGGGACAGGGGGCTACGCAGTATTTT
J: TRBJ1-5; V: TRBV6-1; size: once; D: NA; CDR3: CASSTRGGTFGPQHF; DNA: TGTGCCAGCTCGACCCGGGGGGGGACCTTTGGGCCCCAGCATTTT
J: TRBJ1-2; V: TRBV7-9; size: NA; D: TRBD1; CDR3: CASSFRDSRLYGYTF; DNA: TGTGCCAGCAGCTTCAGGGACAGCCGCCTCTATGGCTACACCTTC
J: TRBJ1-1; V: TRBV5-1; size: NA; D: TRBD1; CDR3: CASSGGQYTEAFF; DNA: TGCGCCAGCAGCGGGGGACAGTACACTGAAGCTTTCTTT
J: TRBJ2-5; V: TRBV27; size: NA; D: NA; CDR3: CASSRPTGETQYF; DNA: TGTGCCAGCAGTCGCCCCACGGGGGAGACCCAGTACTTC
J: TRBJ2-5; V: TRBV9; size: once; D: TRBD2; CDR3: CASSGGFLTSGSWETQYF; DNA: TGTGCCAGCAGCGGAGGTTTTCTAACTAGCGGGAGTTGGGAGACCCAGTACTTC
J: TRBJ1-1; V: TRBV15; size: NA; D: NA; CDR3: CATSRVGQPGLAGAFF; DNA: TGTGCCACCAGCAGAGTAGGACAGCCAGGACTGGCTGGAGCTTTCTTT
J: TRBJ2-5; V: TRBV6-1; size: once; D: NA; CDR3: CASSDSGVQETQYF; DNA: TGTGCCAGCTCGGATTCGGGGGTACAAGAGACCCAGTACTTC
J: TRBJ2-2; V: TRBV5-1; size: NA; D: NA; CDR3: CASSLADQGNTGELFF; DNA: TGCGCCAGCAGCTTGGCCGATCAGGGAAACACCGGGGAGCTGTTTTTT
J: TRBJ2-1; V: TRBV19; size: NA; D: TRBD2; CDR3: CASSIGTSGRSNNEQFF; DNA: TGTGCCAGTAGTATCGGGACTAGCGGGAGGTCTAACAATGAGCAGTTCTTC
J: TRBJ1-4; V: TRBV5-1; size: NA; D: NA; CDR3: CASSLELNEKLFF; DNA: TGCGCCAGCAGCTTGGAACTTAATGAAAAACTGTTTTTT
J: TRBJ2-7; V: TRBV7-2; size: NA; D: TRBD1; CDR3: CASSRDSFYEQYF; DNA: TGTGCCAGCAGTAGGGACAGCTTTTACGAGCAGTACTTC
J: TRBJ1-5; V: TRBV29-1; size: few; D: NA; CDR3: CSVEGVGQPQHF; DNA: TGCAGCGTAGAGGGGGTAGGTCAGCCCCAGCATTTT
J: TRBJ1-3; V: TRBV7-9; size: once; D: NA; CDR3: CASSLELGNTIYF; DNA: TGTGCCAGCAGCTTAGAGCTAGGAAACACCATATATTTT
J: TRBJ2-7; V: TRBV29-1; size: few; D: NA; CDR3: CSVEAGIGEQYF; DNA: TGCAGCGTTGAAGCAGGGATAGGCGAGCAGTACTTC
J: TRBJ2-6; V: TRBV7-8; size: once; D: NA; CDR3: CASSLELLNSGANVLTF; DNA: TGTGCCAGCAGCTTAGAACTCCTGAACTCTGGGGCCAACGTCCTGACTTTC
J: TRBJ2-6; V: TRBV5-5; size: NA; D: NA; CDR3: CASSAGRIGANVLTF; DNA: TGTGCCAGCAGCGCAGGAAGGATAGGGGCCAACGTCCTGACTTTC
J: TRBJ2-7; V: TRBV7-2; size: NA; D: NA; CDR3: CASSLVGYNSYEQYF; DNA: TGTGCCAGCAGCTTAGTGGGCTACAATTCCTACGAGCAGTACTTC
J: TRBJ2-1; V: TRBV5-4; size: NA; D: TRBD2; CDR3: CASSPGGVTNEQFF; DNA: TGTGCCAGCAGCCCGGGGGGGGTCACCAATGAGCAGTTCTTC
J: TRBJ1-5; V: TRBV4-1; size: NA; D: NA; CDR3: CASSQVQGEPQHF; DNA: TGCGCCAGCAGCCAAGTACAGGGAGAGCCCCAGCATTTT
J: TRBJ2-1; V: TRBV7-2; size: NA; D: NA; CDR3: CASSWRVGDEQFF; DNA: TGTGCCAGCAGCTGGAGAGTTGGCGATGAGCAGTTCTTC
J: TRBJ2-1; V: TRBV11-2; size: NA; D: TRBD1; CDR3: CASSLRETGGRSSYNEQFF; DNA: TGTGCCAGCAGCTTACGCGAGACAGGGGGCCGGAGCTCCTACAATGAGCAGTTCTTC
J: TRBJ2-3; V: TRBV5-1; size: few; D: NA; CDR3: CASSSLLLADTQYF; DNA: TGCGCCAGCAGTTCTCTCCTATTGGCAGATACGCAGTATTTT